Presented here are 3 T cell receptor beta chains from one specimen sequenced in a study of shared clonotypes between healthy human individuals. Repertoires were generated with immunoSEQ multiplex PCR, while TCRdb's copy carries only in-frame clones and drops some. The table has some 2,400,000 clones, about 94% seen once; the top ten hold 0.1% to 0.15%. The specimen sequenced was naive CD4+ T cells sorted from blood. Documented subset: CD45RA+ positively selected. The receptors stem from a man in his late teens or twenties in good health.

CDR3 nucleotide sequence: TGCGCCAGCAGCCGAGGGACAGGGACTATCTACGAGCAGTACTTC. It translates to CASSRGTGTIYEQYF. The gene calls are TRBV5-1 and TRBJ2-7; 9 bases are a match to TRBD1. The CDR3 covers 15 residues. Trimming at V came to 4 bases and at J to 3 bases, leaving 8 bases not matched to a gene. Germline CDR1 and CDR2: SGHRS and YFSETQ.

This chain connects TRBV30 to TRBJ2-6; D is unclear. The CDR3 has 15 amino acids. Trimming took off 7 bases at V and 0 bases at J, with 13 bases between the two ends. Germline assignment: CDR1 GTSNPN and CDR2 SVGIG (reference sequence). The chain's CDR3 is CASPKWGSGANVLTF. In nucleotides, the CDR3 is TGTGCCTCTCCAAAGTGGGGCTCTGGGGCCAACGTCCTGACTTTC. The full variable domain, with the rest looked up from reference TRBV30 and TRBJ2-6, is SQTIHQWPATLVQPVGSPLSLECTVEGTSNPNLYWYRQAAGRGLQLLFYSVGIGQISSEVPQNLSASRPQDRQFILSSKKLLLSDSGFYLCASPKWGSGANVLTFGAGSRLTVL.

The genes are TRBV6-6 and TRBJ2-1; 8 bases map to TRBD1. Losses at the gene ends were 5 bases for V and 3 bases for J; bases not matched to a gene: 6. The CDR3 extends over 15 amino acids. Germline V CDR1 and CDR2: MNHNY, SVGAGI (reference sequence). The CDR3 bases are TGTGCCAGCAGTCCACCCGGGACAGGCTACAATGAGCAGTTCTTC. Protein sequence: CASSPPGTGYNEQFF.